This T cell receptor (beta chain) was documented in a study of CD8 T cells in ankylosing spondylitis. Notes on the study in general: Clones linked to the disease showed a CD8+ phenotype. They occurred at relatively low frequencies in peripheral blood. A motif in TCR beta, a set of under ten highly homologous variants, appeared characteristic of ankylosing spondylitis blood. As reported, disease-linked clones showed significant enrichment in matched ankylosing spondylitis synovial fluid.

The CDR3 sequence is 13 residues long. V lost 3 bases, J lost 3 bases, and 8 bases lay in between. Germline V gene lookup returns CDR1 SEHNR and CDR2 FQNEAQ (reference sequence). As for this clonotype: Antigen unknown.

TCRdb processed the 5' RACE reads anew with MiXCR; each CDR3 protein has one entry. The repertoire consists of around 770,000 distinct CDR3 sequences, with roughly 19% occurring once and the leading ten covering about 19%. Sequencing was performed on blood, either unsorted or a sorted T cell fraction (not recorded which). This chain joins TRBV7-9 and TRBJ2-5; the D is unclear. The receptor was derived from a male donor with ankylosing spondylitis. As DNA, the CDR3 is TGTGCCAGCAGCTTTGTACTGGAAGAGACCCAGTACTTC. It is translated as CASSFVLEETQYF. The whole variable domain, filled in from reference TRBV7-9 and TRBJ2-5, reads DTGVSQNPRHKITKRGQNVTFRCDPISEHNRLYWYRQTLGQGPEFLTYFQNEAQLEKSRLLSDRFSAERPKGSFSTLEIQRTEQGDSAMYLCASSFVLEETQYFGPGTRLLVL.